The source of this TCR beta chain is a study of control samples from healthy donors and cancer patients. The method was immunoSEQ multiplex PCR; TCRdb's version includes in-frame clones alone and lacks a portion of them. The sample has around 110,000 clones, approximately 90% seen once. V was pared by 4 bases and J by 5 bases, with 7 bases between. CDR3 length: 12 residues. CDR1 is SGHDT, CDR2 YYEEEE, per germline. The chain uses TRBV5-6 and TRBJ1-5; no definite D call. The receptor was isolated from an older woman in good health. The sequencing input was blood. DNA for the CDR3: TGTGCCAGCAGCGTCGGGGATCAGCCCCAGCATTTT. Translation: CASSVGDQPQHF.